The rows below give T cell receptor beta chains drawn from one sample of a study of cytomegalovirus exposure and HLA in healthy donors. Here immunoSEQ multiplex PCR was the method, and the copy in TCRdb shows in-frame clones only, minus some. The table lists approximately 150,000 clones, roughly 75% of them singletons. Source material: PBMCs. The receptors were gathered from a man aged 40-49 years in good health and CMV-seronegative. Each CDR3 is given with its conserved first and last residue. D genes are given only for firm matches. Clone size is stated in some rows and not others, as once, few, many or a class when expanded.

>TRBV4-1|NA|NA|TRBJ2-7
CASSQNLAVSSYEQYF
TGCGCCAGCAGCCAAAATCTAGCAGTGAGCTCCTACGAGCAGTACTTC
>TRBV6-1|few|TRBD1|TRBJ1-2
CASTPGQLYGYTF
TGTGCCAGCACCCCGGGACAGTTATATGGCTACACCTTC
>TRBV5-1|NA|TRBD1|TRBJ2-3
CASSLVGQGVTDTQYF
TGCGCCAGCAGCTTGGTAGGACAGGGAGTCACAGATACGCAGTATTTT
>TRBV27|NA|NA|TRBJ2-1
CASSFDGLRVEEQFF
TGTGCCAGCAGTTTTGACGGACTAAGGGTGGAGGAGCAGTTCTTC
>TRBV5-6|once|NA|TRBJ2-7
CASSYTWGVAYEQYF
TGTGCCAGCAGCTACACGTGGGGGGTGGCCTACGAGCAGTACTTC
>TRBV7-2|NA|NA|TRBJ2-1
CASSPWMAGEQFF
TGTGCCAGCAGCCCCTGGATGGCGGGGGAGCAGTTCTTC
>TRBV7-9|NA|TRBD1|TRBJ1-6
CASSFRQGQSSPLHF
TGTGCCAGCAGCTTCCGACAGGGTCAGTCCTCACCCCTCCACTTT
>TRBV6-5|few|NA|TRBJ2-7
CASSPSREPPYEQYF
TGTGCCAGCAGTCCCTCCCGAGAGCCACCCTACGAGCAGTACTTC
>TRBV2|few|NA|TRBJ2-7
CASSEAGTSRPYEQYF
TGTGCCAGCAGTGAAGCGGGGACTTCAAGACCCTACGAGCAGTACTTC
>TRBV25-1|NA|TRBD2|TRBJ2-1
CASGTTGWSYNEQFF
TGTGCCAGCGGGACTACCGGGTGGTCCTACAATGAGCAGTTCTTC
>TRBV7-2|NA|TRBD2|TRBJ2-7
CASSLDRRVLAVSYEQYF
TGTGCCAGCAGCTTAGACCGTCGAGTCCTAGCGGTCTCCTACGAGCAGTACTTC
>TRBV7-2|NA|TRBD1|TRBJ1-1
CASSPRQGDTEAFF
TGTGCCAGCAGCCCTAGACAGGGCGACACTGAAGCTTTCTTT
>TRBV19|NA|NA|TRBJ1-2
CASLSERDTTNYGYTF
TGTGCCAGCCTTTCCGAGAGGGACACGACTAACTATGGCTACACCTTC
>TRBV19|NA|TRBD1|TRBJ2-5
CASSLTGGGETQYF
TGTGCCAGTAGTCTCACAGGGGGTGGGGAGACCCAGTACTTC
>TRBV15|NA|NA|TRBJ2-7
CATSRDKDSSYEQYF
TGTGCCACCAGCAGAGACAAGGACAGCTCCTACGAGCAGTACTTC
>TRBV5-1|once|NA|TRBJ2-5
CASSLQATQETQYF
TGCGCCAGCAGCTTGCAGGCTACGCAAGAGACCCAGTACTTC
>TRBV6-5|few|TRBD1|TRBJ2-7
CASSYRGDRGSYEQYF
TGTGCCAGCAGTTACCGAGGAGACAGGGGCTCCTACGAGCAGTACTTC
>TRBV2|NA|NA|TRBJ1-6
CASSEAGGWNSPLHF
TGTGCCAGCAGTGAAGCCGGGGGATGGAATTCACCCCTCCACTTT
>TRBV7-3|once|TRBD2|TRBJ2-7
CASSLGTGLVSEQYF
TGTGCCAGCAGCCTGGGGACCGGACTAGTCTCCGAGCAGTACTTC
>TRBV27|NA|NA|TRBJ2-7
CASSPSFSEITYEQYF
TGTGCCAGCAGTCCGTCTTTTTCTGAGATAACCTACGAGCAGTACTTC
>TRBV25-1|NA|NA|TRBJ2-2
CASSESGTFAGELFF
TGTGCCAGCAGTGAATCTGGGACTTTCGCCGGGGAGCTGTTTTTT
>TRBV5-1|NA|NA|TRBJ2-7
CASSFDNSYEQYF
TGCGCCAGCAGCTTTGACAACTCCTACGAGCAGTACTTC
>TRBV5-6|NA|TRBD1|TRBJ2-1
CASKRTGGYLGRYNEQFF
TGTGCCAGCAAGAGGACAGGGGGATATCTGGGGAGATACAATGAGCAGTTCTTC
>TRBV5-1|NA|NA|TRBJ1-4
CASSFTVNEKLFF
TGCGCCAGCAGCTTCACGGTTAATGAAAAACTGTTTTTT
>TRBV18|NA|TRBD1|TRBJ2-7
CASSPNRGPYEQYF
TGTGCCAGCTCACCAAACAGGGGGCCCTACGAGCAGTACTTC
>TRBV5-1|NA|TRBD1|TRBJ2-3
CASSLGQGDFSDTQYF
TGCGCCAGCAGCTTGGGACAGGGCGATTTTTCGGATACGCAGTATTTT
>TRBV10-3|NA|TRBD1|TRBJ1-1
CAISSSTGEDTEAFF
TGTGCCATCAGTTCGTCGACAGGGGAGGACACTGAAGCTTTCTTT
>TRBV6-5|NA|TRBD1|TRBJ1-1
CASSRQGRWTEAFF
TGTGCCAGCAGTCGACAGGGGCGGTGGACTGAAGCTTTCTTT
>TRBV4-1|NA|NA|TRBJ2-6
CASSQERGANVLTF
TGCGCCAGCAGCCAAGAGCGTGGGGCCAACGTCCTGACTTTC
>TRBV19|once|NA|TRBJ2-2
CASSIGGVYTGELFF
TGTGCCAGTAGTATAGGCGGGGTATACACCGGGGAGCTGTTTTTT
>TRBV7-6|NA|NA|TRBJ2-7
CASSLGAGIGADEQYF
TGTGCTAGCAGCTTAGGGGCAGGGATTGGGGCAGATGAGCAGTACTTC
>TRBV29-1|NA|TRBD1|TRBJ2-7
CSVLPRDRGHSEQYF
TGCAGCGTTTTACCCCGGGACAGGGGACATAGCGAGCAGTACTTC
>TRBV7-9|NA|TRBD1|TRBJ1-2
CASSPGGQGLYGYTF
TGTGCCAGCAGCCCCGGCGGACAGGGCTTATATGGCTACACCTTC
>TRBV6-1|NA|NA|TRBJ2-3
CASRGGQTDTQYF
TGTGCCAGCAGGGGGGGGCAGACAGATACGCAGTATTTT
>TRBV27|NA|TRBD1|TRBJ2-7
CASSRDRDSYEQYF
TGTGCCAGCAGCCGGGACAGGGATTCCTACGAGCAGTACTTC
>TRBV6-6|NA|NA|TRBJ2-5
CASWTRGRGETQYF
TGTGCCAGCTGGACCAGGGGGCGGGGGGAGACCCAGTACTTC
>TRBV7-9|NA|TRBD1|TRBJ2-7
CASSFDRGRIYEQYF
TGTGCCAGCAGCTTCGACAGGGGGCGCATTTACGAGCAGTACTTC
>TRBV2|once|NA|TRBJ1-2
CASSPSSNYGYTF
TGTGCCAGCAGCCCTTCGTCTAACTATGGCTACACCTTC
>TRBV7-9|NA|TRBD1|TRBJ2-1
CASSPRARTGGQGGEQFF
TGTGCCAGCAGCCCGAGAGCCAGGACAGGGGGCCAGGGTGGAGAGCAGTTCTTC
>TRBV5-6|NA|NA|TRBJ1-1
CASSLLSGTEAFF
TGTGCCAGCAGCTTACTATCGGGTACTGAAGCTTTCTTT
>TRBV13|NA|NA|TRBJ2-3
CASSLSVSTDTQYF
TGTGCCAGCAGCTTGTCGGTTAGCACAGATACGCAGTATTTT
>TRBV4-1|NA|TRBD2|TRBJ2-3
CASSQGPGLAGGGPTDTQYF
TGCGCCAGCAGCCAAGGACCGGGACTAGCGGGGGGAGGCCCCACAGATACGCAGTATTTT
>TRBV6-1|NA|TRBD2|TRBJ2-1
CAGGWNNEQFF
TGTGCGGGAGGGTGGAACAATGAGCAGTTCTTC
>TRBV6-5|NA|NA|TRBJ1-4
CASSYSAPPRNEKLFF
TGTGCCAGCAGTTACTCGGCTCCACCTCGTAATGAAAAACTGTTTTTT
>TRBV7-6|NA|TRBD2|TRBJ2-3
CASSHSGPYDTQYF
TGTGCCAGCAGCCATAGCGGGCCGTACGATACGCAGTATTTT
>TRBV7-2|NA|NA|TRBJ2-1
CASSLSPGDSYNEQFF
TGTGCCAGCAGCTTATCTCCAGGGGACTCCTACAATGAGCAGTTCTTC
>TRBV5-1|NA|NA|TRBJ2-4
CASSLDGGRNIQYF
TGCGCCAGCAGCTTGGATGGAGGGAGGAACATTCAGTACTTC
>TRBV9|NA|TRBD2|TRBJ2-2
CASSVGGAGYTGELFF
TGTGCCAGCAGCGTAGGGGGAGCGGGGTACACCGGGGAGCTGTTTTTT
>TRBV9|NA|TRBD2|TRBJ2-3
CASGIGGGTDTQYF
TGTGCCAGCGGGATCGGGGGGGGCACAGATACGCAGTATTTT
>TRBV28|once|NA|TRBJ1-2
CASSLGPVNYGYTF
TGTGCCAGCAGTTTAGGTCCAGTTAACTATGGCTACACCTTC
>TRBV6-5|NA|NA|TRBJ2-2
CASRETGNTGELFF
TGTGCCAGCCGCGAGACAGGGAACACCGGGGAGCTGTTTTTT
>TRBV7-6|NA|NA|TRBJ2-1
CASSFSASRYNEQFF
TGTGCCAGCAGCTTTTCGGCTAGCCGGTACAATGAGCAGTTCTTC
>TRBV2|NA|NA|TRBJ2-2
CASSEDRVVTGELFF
TGTGCCAGCAGTGAAGACAGGGTGGTCACCGGGGAGCTGTTTTTT
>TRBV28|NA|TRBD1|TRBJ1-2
CASRATDREGGYTF
TGTGCCAGCAGAGCCACGGACAGGGAGGGCGGCTACACCTTC
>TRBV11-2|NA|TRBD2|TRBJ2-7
CASTHLTSGGPSYEQYF
TGTGCCAGCACTCATCTTACTAGCGGGGGCCCATCCTACGAGCAGTACTTC
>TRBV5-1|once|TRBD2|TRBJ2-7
CASTWGLAESYEQYF
TGCGCCAGCACCTGGGGACTAGCGGAATCCTACGAGCAGTACTTC
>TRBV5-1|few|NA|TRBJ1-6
CASSPRSVEGNSPLHF
TGCGCCAGCAGCCCCCGGTCGGTAGAGGGTAATTCACCCCTCCACTTT
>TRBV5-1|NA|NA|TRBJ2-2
CASSLSLTGELFF
TGCGCCAGCAGCTTGTCCTTAACCGGGGAGCTGTTTTTT
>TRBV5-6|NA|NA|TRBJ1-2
CASSREAGGYTF
TGTGCCAGCAGCCGGGAGGCTGGTGGCTACACCTTC
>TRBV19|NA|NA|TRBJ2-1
CASSTPRTRGFDEQFF
TGTGCCAGTAGCACTCCAAGGACACGGGGGTTCGATGAGCAGTTCTTC